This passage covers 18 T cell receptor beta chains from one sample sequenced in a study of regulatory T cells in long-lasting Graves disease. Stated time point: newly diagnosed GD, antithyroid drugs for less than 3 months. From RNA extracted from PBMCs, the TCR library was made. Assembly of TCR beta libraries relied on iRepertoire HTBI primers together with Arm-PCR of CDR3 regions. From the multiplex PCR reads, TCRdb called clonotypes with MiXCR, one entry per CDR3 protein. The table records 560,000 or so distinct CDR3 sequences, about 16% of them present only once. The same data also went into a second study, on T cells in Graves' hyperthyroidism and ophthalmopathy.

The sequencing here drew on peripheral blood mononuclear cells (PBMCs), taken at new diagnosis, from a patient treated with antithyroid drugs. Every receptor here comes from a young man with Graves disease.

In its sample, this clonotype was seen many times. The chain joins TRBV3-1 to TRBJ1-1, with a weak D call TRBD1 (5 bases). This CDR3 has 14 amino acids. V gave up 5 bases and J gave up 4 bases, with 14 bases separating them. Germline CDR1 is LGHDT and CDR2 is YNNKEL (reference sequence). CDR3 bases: TGTGCCAGCAGCGCGGGGCCAGGCGGCACTGAAGCTTTCTTT. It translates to CASSAGPGGTEAFF.

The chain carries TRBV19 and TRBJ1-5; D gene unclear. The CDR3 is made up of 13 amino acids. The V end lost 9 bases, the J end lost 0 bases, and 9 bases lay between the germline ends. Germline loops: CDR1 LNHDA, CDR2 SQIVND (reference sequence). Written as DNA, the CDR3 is TGTGCCAGCAGCATAACTAGCAATCAGCCCCAGCATTTT. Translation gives CASSITSNQPQHF.

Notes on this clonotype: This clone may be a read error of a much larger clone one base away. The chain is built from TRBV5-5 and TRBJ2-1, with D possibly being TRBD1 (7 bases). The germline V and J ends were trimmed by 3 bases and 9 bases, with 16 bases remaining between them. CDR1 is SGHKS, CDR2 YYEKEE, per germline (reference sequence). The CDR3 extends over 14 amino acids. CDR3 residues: CASSSGDSRTEQFF. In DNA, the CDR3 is TGTGCCAGCAGCTCGGGGGACAGCCGCACTGAGCAGTTCTTC.

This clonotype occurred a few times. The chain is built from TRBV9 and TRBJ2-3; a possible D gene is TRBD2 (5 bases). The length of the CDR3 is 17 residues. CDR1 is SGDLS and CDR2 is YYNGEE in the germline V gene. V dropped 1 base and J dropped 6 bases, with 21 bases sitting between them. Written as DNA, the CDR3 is TGTGCCAGCAGCGTACCCCCGGGCAGGTGGAGGACCGATACGCAGTATTTT. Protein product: CASSVPPGRWRTDTQYF.

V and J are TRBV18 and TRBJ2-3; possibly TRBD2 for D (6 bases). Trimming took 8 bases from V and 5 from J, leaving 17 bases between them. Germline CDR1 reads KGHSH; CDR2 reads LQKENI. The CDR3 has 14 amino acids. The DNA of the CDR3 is TGTGCCAGCCCGGACGGGAGTGCATTAGATACGCAGTATTTT. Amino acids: CASPDGSALDTQYF.

The CDR3 nucleotides read TGCAGTGCTAGAGCTTTCCGGAGCACAGATACGCAGTATTTT. Its translation is CSARAFRSTDTQYF. The chain couples TRBV20-1 to TRBJ2-3; D remains unclear. The V end lost 1 base, the J end lost 0 bases, and 8 bases lay between the germline ends. The CDR3 is made up of 14 amino acids. Germline V gene data show CDR1 as DFQATT and CDR2 as SNEGSKA (reference sequence).

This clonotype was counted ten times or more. The CDR3 reads CASSEGGPNYGYTF. The DNA of the CDR3 is TGTGCCAGCAGTGAGGGCGGTCCTAACTATGGCTACACCTTC. The rearrangement joins TRBV6-1 to TRBJ1-2; the D is unclear. Germline V gene sequence: CDR1 MNHNS, CDR2 SASEGT. Trimming took 3 bases from V and 0 from J, leaving 8 bases between them. The CDR3 extends over 14 amino acids.

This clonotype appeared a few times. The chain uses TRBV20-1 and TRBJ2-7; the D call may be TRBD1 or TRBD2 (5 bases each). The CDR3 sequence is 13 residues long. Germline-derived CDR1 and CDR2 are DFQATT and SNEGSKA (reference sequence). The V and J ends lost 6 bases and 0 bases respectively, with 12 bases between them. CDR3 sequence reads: CSARDPSSYEQYF. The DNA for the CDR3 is TGCAGTGCCAGGGACCCCAGCTCCTACGAGCAGTACTTC.

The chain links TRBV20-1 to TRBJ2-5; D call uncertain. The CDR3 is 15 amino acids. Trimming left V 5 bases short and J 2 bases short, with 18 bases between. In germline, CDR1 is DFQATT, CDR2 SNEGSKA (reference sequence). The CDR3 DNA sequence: TGCAGTGCTTATGAGACTGGAGTGGGGCAAGAGACCCAGTACTTC. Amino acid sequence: CSAYETGVGQETQYF.

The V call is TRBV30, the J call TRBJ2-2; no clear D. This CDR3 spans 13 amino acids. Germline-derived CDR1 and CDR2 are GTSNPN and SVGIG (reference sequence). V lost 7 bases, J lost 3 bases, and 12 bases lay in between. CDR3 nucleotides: TGTGCCTCTTATATAAAGGACACCGGGGAGCTGTTTTTT. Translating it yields CASYIKDTGELFF.

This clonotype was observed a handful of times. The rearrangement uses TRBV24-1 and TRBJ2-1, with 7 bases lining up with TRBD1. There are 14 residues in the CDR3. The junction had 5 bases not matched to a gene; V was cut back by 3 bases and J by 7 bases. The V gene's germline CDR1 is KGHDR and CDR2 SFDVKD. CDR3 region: CATSDEDRSNEQFF. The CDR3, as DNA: TGTGCCACCAGTGATGAGGACAGGTCGAATGAGCAGTTCTTC.

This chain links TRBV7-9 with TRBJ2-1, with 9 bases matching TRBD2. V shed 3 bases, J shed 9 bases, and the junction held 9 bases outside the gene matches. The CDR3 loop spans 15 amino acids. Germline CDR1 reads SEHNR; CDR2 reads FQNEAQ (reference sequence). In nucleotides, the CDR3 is TGTGCCAGCAGCTTGACTAGCGGATCTGGGGGTGAGCAGTTCTTC. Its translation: CASSLTSGSGGEQFF.

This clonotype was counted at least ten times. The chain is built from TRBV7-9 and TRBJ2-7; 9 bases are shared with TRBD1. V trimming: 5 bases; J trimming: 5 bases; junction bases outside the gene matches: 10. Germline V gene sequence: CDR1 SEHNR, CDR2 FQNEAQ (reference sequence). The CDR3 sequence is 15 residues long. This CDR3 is CASSGKGQGGDEQYF. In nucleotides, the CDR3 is TGTGCCAGCAGCGGGAAGGGACAGGGTGGGGACGAGCAGTACTTC.

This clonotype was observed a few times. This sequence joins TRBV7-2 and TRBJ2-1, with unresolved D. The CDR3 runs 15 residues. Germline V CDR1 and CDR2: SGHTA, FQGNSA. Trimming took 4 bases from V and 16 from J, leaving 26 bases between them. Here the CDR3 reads CASSSNPRLPSIEFF. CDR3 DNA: TGTGCCAGCAGCTCGAACCCCAGGCTACCAAGCATAGAATTCTTC.

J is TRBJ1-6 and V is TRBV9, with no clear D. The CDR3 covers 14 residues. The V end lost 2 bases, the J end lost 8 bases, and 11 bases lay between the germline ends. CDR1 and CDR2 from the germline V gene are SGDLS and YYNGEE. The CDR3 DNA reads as TGTGCCAGCAGCGTCGTCCCTAGGGATTCACCCCTCCACTTT. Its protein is CASSVVPRDSPLHF.

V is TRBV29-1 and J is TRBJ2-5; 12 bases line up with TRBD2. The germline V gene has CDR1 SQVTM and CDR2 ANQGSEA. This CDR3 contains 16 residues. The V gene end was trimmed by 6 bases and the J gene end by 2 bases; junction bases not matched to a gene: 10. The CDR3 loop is CSVAPRLAGDQETQYF. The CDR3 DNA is TGCAGCGTGGCCCCAAGACTAGCGGGAGATCAAGAGACCCAGTACTTC.

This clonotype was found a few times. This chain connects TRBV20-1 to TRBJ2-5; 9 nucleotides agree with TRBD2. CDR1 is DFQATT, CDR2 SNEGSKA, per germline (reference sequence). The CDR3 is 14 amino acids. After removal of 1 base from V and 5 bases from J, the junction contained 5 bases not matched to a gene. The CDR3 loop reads CSARGGRAGETQYF. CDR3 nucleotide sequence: TGCAGTGCTAGAGGCGGGAGGGCCGGGGAGACCCAGTACTTC.

The CDR3 sequence is CSAKERRTSAGTDTQYF. CDR3 DNA sequence: TGCAGTGCTAAGGAGAGGCGGACTAGCGCGGGCACAGATACGCAGTATTTT. The J gene is TRBJ2-3, the V gene TRBV20-1; TRBD2 matches at 9 bases. Germline CDR1 is DFQATT and CDR2 is SNEGSKA (reference sequence). The CDR3 consists of 17 residues. Unmatched junction bases numbered 12, after V lost 4 bases and J lost 1 base.